Listed here is a single TCR beta chain. The target antigen is unknown. The data were taken from a study of persistence of HIV-infected CD4 T cells. The immunoSEQ assay was version 4, run in survey mode. Data came from immunoSEQ multiplex PCR; TCRdb stores just in-frame clones and leaves some out. The sample consists of about 64,000 clones, roughly 77% of them appearing once. Findings and caveats of the study: Antigen-responding cells were enriched for degenerate expanded CDR3beta sequences.

Trimming left V 4 bases short and J 4 bases short, with 23 bases between. CDR1 is MDHEN, CDR2 SYDVKM, per germline. The CDR3 runs to 17 residues. The stimulus was an HIV-1 Gag 15-mer peptide pool, 0.8 to 1 ug/peptide/mL. CD40L/CD69 double-negative CD45RO-high memory CD4+ T cells were collected. This sample comprised CD4+ T cells sorted from PBMCs after approximately 20-hour stimulation, obtained from a patient who received antiretroviral therapy. The chain uses TRBV28 and TRBJ2-7; D may be TRBD1 (6 bases). This receptor was taken from an adult man with HIV who was CMV-seropositive. The CDR3 reads CASSSQREQGGIYEQYF. The CDR3 DNA reads as TGTGCCAGCAGTTCCCAGCGAGAACAGGGCGGAATTTACGAGCAGTACTTC.